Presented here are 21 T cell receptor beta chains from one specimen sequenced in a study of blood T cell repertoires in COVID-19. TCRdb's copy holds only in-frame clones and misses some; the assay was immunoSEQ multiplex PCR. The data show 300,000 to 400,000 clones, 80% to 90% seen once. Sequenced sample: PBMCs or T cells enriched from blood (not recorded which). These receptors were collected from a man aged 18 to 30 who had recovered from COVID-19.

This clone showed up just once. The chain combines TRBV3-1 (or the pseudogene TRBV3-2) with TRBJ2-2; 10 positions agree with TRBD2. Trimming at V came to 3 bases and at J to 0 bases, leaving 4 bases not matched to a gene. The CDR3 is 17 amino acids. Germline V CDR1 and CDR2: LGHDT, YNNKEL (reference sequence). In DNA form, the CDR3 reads TGTGCCAGCAGCCAGGTAACTAGCGGGGCGAACACCGGGGAGCTGTTTTTT. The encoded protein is CASSQVTSGANTGELFF.

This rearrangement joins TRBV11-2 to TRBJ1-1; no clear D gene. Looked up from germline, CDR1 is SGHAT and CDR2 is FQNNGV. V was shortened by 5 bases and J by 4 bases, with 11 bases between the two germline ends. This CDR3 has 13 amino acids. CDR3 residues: CASSPAGGTEAFF. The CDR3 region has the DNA TGTGCCAGCAGCCCCGCGGGCGGCACTGAAGCTTTCTTT.

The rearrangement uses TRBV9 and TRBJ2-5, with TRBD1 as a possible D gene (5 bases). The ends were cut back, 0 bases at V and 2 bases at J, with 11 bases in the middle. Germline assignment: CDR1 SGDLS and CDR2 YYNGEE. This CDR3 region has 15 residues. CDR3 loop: CASSVEDTVQETQYF. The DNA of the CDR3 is TGTGCCAGCAGCGTAGAGGACACGGTACAAGAGACCCAGTACTTC. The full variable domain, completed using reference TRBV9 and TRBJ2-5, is DSGVTQTPKHLITATGQRVTLRCSPRSGDLSVYWYQQSLDQGLQFLIQYYNGEERAKGNILERFSAQQFPDLHSELNLSSLELGDSALYFCASSVEDTVQETQYFGPGTRLLVL.

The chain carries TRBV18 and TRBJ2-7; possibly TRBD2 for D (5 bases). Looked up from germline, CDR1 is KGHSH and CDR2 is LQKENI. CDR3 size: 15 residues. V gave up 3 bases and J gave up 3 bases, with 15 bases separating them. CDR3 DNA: TGTGCCAGCTCACCCGTAGCGCAGATTGACTACGAGCAGTACTTC. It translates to CASSPVAQIDYEQYF.

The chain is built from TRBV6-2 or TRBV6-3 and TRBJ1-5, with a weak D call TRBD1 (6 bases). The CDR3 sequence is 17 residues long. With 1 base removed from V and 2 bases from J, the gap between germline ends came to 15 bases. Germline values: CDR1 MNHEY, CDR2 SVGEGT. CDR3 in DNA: TGTGCCAGCAGTTACTTCGGGGCAGGGGATGGCAATCAGCCCCAGCATTTT. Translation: CASSYFGAGDGNQPQHF.

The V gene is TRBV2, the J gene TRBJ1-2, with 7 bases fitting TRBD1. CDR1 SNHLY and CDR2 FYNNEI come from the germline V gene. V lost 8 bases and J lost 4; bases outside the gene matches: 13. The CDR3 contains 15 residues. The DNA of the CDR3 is TGTGCCAGCTGCCGGGACAGACCTATCACCTATGGCTACACCTTC. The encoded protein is CASCRDRPITYGYTF.

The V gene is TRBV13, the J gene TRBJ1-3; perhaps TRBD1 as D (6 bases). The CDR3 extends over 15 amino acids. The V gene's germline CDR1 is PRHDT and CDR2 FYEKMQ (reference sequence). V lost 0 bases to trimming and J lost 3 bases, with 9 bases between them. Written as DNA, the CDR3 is TGTGCCAGCAGCTTAGGTGGGACACTTGGAAACACCATATATTTT. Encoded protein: CASSLGGTLGNTIYF.

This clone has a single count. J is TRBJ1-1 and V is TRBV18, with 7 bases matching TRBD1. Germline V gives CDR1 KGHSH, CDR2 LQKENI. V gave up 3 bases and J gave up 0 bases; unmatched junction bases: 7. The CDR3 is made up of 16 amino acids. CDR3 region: CASSPSDRIMNTEAFF. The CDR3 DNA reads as TGTGCCAGCTCACCCTCGGACAGGATAATGAACACTGAAGCTTTCTTT. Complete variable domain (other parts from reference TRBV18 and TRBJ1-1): NAGVMQNPRHLVRRRGQEARLRCSPMKGHSHVYWYRQLPEEGLKFMVYLQKENIIDESGMPKERFSAEFPKEGPSILRIQQVVRGDSAAYFCASSPSDRIMNTEAFFGQGTRLTVV.

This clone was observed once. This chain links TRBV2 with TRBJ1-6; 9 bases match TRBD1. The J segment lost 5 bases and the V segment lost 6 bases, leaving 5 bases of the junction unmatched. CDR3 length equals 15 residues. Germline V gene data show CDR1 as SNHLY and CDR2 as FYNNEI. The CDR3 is CASSKGTGNNSPLHF. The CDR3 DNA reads TGTGCCAGCAGCAAAGGGACAGGGAATAATTCACCCCTCCACTTT.

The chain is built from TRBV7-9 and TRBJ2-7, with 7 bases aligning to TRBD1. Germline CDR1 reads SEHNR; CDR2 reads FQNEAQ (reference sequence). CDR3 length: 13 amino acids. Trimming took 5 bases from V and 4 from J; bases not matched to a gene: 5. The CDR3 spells CASSRDSLYEQYF. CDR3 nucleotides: TGTGCCAGCAGCCGGGACAGCCTTTACGAGCAGTACTTC.

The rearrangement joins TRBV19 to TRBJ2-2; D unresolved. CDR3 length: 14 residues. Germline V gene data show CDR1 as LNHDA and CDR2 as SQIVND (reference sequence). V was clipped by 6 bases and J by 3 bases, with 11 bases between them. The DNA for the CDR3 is TGTGCCAGTAGATTGAGTCGAGACACCGGGGAGCTGTTTTTT. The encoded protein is CASRLSRDTGELFF.

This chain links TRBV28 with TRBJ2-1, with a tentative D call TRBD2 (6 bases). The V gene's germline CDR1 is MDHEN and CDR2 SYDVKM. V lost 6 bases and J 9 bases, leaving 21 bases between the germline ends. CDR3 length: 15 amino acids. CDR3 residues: CASRHPGAIFGEQFF. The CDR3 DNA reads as TGTGCCAGCAGACACCCGGGAGCGATATTCGGTGAGCAGTTCTTC. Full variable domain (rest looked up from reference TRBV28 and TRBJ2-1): DVKVTQSSRYLVKRTGEKVFLECVQDMDHENMFWYRQDPGLGLRLIYFSYDVKMKEKGDIPEGYSVSREKKERFSLILESASTNQTSMYLCASRHPGAIFGEQFFGPGTRLTVL.

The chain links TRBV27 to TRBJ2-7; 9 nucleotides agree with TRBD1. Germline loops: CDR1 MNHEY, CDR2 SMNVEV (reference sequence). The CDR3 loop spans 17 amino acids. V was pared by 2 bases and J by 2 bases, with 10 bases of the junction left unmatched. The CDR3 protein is CASSLGLPGQGTYEQYF. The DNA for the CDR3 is TGTGCCAGCAGTTTAGGACTCCCGGGACAGGGAACCTACGAGCAGTACTTC.

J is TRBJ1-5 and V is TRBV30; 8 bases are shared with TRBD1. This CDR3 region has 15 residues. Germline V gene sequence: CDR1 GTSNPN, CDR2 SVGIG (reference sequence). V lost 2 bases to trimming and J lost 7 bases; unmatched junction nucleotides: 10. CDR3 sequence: CAWSLDRERGQPQHF. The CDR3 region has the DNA TGTGCCTGGAGTTTGGACAGGGAAAGGGGACAGCCCCAGCATTTT.

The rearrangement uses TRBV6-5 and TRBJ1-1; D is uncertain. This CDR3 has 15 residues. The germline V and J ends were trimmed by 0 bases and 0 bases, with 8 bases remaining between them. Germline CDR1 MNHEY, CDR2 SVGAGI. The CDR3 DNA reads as TGTGCCAGCAGTTACTCGCCAGTAATGAACACTGAAGCTTTCTTT. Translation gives CASSYSPVMNTEAFF.

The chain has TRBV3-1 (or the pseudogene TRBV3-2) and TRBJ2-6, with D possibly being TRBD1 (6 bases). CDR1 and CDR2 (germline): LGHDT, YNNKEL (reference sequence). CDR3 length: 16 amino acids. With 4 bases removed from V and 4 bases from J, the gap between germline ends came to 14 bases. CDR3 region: CASSPSTGKGANVLTF. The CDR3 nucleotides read TGTGCCAGCAGCCCGTCTACAGGGAAAGGGGCCAACGTCCTGACTTTC.

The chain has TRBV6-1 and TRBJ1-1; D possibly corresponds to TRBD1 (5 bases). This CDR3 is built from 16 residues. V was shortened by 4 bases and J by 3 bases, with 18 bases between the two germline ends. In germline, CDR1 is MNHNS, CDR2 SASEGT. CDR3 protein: CASSASGLTGDTEAFF. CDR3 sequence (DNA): TGTGCCAGCAGTGCGTCAGGGCTAACGGGGGACACTGAAGCTTTCTTT.

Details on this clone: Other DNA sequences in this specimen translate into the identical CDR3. CDR3: CASSPGGDQPQHF. CDR3 DNA sequence: TGTGCCAGCTCACCAGGCGGGGATCAGCCCCAGCATTTT. The J gene is TRBJ1-5, the V gene TRBV18, with D uncertain. Germline V lookup: CDR1 KGHSH, CDR2 LQKENI. This CDR3 comprises 13 residues. V gave up 2 bases and J gave up 5 bases, with 7 bases separating them.

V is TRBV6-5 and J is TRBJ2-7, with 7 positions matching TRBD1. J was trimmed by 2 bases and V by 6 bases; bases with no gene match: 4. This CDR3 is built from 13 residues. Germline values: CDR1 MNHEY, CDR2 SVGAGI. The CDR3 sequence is CASSPGQTYEQYF. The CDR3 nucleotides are TGTGCCAGCAGCCCGGGACAGACCTACGAGCAGTACTTC.

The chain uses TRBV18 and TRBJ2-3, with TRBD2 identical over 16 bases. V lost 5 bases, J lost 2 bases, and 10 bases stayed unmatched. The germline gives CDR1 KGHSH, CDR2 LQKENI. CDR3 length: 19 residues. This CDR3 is CASSAYSGTSGRATDTQYF. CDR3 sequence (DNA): TGTGCCAGCTCAGCTTATAGCGGGACTAGCGGGAGGGCCACAGATACGCAGTATTTT.

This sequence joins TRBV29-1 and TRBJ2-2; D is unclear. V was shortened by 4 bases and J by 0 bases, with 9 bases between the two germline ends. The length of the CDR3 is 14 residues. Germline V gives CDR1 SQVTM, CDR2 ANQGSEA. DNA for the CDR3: TGCAGCGTTGGAGTAAACGCGAACACCGGGGAGCTGTTTTTT. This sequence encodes CSVGVNANTGELFF.